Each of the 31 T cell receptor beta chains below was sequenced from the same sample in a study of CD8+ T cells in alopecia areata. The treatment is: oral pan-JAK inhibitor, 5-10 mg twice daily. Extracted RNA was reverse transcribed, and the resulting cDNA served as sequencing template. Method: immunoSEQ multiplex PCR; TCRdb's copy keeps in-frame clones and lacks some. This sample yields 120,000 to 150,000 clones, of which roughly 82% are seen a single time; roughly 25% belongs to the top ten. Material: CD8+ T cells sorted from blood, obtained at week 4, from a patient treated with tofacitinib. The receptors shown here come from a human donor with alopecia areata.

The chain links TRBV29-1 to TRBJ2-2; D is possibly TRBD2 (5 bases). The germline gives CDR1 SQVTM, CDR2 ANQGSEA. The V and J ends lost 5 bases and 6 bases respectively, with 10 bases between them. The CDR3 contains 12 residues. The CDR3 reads CSVPRGSGELFF. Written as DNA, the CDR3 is TGCAGCGTTCCCCGGGGATCCGGGGAGCTGTTTTTT.

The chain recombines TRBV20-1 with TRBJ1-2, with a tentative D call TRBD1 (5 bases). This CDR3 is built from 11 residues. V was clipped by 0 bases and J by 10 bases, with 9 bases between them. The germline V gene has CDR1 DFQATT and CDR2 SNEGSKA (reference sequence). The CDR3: CSARDWGVYTF. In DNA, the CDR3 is TGCAGTGCTAGAGATTGGGGGGTCTACACCTTC.

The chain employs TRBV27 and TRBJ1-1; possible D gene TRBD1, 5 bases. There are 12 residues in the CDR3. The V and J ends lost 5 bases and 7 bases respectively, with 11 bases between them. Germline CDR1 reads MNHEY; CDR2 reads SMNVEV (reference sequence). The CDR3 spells CASSRGTDEAFF. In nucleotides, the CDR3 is TGTGCCAGCAGTCGTGGGACGGATGAAGCTTTCTTT.

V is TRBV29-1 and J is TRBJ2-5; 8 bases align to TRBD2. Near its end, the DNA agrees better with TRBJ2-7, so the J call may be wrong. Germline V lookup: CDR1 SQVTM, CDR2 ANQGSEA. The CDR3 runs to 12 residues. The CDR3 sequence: CSASGGGNEQYF. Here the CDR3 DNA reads TGCAGTGCAAGCGGGGGAGGGAACGAGCAGTACTTC.

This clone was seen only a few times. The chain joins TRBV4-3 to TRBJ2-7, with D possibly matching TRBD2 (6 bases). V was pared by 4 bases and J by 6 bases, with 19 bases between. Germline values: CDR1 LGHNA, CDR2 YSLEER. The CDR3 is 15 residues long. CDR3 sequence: CASSPGGARSSEQYF. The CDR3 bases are TGCGCCAGCAGCCCCGGAGGGGCCCGTTCCAGCGAGCAGTACTTC.

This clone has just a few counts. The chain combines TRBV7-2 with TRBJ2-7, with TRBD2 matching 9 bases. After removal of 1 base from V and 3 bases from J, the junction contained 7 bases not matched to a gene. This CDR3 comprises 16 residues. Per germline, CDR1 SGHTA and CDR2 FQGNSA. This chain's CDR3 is CASSLGPSGEYYEQYF. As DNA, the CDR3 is TGTGCCAGCAGCTTAGGGCCTAGCGGGGAGTACTACGAGCAGTACTTC.

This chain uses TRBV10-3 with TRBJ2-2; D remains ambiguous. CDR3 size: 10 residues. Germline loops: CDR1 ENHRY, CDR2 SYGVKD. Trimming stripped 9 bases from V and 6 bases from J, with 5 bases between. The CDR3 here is CAMGSGELFF. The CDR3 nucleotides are TGTGCCATGGGCTCCGGGGAGCTGTTTTTT.

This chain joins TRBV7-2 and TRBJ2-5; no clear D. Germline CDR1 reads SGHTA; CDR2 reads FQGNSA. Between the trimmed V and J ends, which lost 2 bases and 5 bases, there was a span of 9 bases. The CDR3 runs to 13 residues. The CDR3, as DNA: TGTGCCAGCAGCTTATTTCAGAGGGAGACCCAGTACTTC. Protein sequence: CASSLFQRETQYF.

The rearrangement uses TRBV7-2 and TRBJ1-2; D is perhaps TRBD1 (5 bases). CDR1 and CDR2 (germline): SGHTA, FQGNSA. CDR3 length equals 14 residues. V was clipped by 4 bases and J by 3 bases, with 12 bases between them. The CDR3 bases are TGTGCCAGCAGCTCTCCGGGACTAGACTATGGCTACACCTTC. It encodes CASSSPGLDYGYTF.

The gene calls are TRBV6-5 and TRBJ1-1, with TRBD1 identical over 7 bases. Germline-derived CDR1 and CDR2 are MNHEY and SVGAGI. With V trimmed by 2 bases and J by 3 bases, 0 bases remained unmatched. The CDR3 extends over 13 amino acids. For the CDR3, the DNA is TGTGCCAGCAGTTACACAGGGGACACTGAAGCTTTCTTT. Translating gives CASSYTGDTEAFF.

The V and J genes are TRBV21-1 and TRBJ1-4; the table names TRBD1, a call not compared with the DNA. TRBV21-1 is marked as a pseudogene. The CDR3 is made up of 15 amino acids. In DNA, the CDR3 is TGTGCCAGCAGCAAAGCGCGAACAGTTGGGGAAAAACTGTTTTTT. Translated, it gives CASSKARTVGEKLFF.

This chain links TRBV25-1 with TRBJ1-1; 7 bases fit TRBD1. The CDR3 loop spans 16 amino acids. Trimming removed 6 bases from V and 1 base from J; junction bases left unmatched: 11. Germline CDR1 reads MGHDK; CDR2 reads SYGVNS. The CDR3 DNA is TGTGCCAGCAGCCCCTGGGGAACAGGGGAGAACACTGAAGCTTTCTTT. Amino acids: CASSPWGTGENTEAFF.

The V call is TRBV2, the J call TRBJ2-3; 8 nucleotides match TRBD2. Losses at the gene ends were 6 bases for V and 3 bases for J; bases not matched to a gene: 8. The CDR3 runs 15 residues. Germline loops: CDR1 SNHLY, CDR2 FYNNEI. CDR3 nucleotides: TGTGCCAGCAGAGAGAGCGGGGGCCGGACAGATACGCAGTATTTT. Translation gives CASRESGGRTDTQYF.

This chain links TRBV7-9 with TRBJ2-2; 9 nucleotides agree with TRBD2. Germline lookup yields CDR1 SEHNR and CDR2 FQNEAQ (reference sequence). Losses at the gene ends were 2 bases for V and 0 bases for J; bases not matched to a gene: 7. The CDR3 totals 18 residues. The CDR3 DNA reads TGTGCCAGCAGCTTATTAATAGCGGGGGCTTCGAACACCGGGGAGCTGTTTTTT. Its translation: CASSLLIAGASNTGELFF.

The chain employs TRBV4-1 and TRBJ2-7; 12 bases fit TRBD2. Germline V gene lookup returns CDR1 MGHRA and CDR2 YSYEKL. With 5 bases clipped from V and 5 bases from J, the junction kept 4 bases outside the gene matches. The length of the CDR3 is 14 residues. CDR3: CASSARLAGDEQYF. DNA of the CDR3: TGCGCCAGCAGCGCCCGACTAGCGGGGGACGAGCAGTACTTC.

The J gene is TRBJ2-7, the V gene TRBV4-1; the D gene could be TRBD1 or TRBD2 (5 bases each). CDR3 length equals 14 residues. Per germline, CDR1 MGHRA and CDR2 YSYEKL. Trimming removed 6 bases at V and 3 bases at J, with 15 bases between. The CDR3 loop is CASSSGTGIYEQYF. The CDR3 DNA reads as TGCGCCAGCAGTTCCGGGACGGGAATCTACGAGCAGTACTTC.

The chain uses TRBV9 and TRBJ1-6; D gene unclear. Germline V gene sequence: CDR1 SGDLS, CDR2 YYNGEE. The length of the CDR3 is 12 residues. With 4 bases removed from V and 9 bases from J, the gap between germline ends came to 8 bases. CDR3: CASSSNGSPLHF. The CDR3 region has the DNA TGTGCCAGCAGCTCAAACGGTTCACCCCTCCACTTT.

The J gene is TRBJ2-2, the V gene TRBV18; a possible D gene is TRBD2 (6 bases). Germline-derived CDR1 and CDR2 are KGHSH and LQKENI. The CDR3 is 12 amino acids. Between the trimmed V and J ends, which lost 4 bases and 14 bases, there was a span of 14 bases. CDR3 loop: CASSLSEEGLFF. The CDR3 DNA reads TGTGCCAGCTCACTGTCGGAGGAGGGACTGTTTTTT.

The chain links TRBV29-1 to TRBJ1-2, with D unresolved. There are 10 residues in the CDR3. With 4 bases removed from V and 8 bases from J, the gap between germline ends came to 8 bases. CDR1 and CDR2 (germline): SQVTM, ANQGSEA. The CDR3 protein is CSVVAGGYTF. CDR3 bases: TGCAGCGTTGTAGCTGGGGGCTACACCTTC.

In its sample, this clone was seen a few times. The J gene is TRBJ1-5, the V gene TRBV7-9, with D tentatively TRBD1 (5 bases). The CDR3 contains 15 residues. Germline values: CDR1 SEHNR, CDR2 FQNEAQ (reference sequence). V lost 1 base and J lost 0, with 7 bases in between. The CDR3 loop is CASSLGRDSNQPQHF. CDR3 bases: TGTGCCAGCAGCTTAGGCAGGGATAGCAATCAGCCCCAGCATTTT.

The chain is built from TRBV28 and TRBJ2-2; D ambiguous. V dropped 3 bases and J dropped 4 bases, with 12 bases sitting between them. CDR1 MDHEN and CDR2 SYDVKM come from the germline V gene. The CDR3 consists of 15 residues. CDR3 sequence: CASSFEGPSTGELFF. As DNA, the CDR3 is TGTGCCAGCAGTTTCGAAGGGCCCTCCACCGGGGAGCTGTTTTTT. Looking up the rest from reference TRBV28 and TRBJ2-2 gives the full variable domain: DVKVTQSSRYLVKRTGEKVFLECVQDMDHENMFWYRQDPGLGLRLIYFSYDVKMKEKGDIPEGYSVSREKKERFSLILESASTNQTSMYLCASSFEGPSTGELFFGEGSRLTVL.

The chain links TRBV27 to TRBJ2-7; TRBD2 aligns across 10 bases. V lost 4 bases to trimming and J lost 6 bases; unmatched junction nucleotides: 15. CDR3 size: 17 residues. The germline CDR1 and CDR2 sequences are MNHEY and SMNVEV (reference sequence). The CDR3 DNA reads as TGTGCCAGCAGTTCGAGGACCGGGACTAGCGTAAGGGGCGAGCAGTACTTC. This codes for CASSSRTGTSVRGEQYF.

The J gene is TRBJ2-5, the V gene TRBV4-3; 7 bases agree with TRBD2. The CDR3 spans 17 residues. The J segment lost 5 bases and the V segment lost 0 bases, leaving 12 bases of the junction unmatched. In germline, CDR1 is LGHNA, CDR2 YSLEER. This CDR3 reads CASSQDYLSREGETQYF. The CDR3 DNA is TGCGCCAGCAGCCAAGATTACCTGAGCAGGGAGGGCGAGACCCAGTACTTC.

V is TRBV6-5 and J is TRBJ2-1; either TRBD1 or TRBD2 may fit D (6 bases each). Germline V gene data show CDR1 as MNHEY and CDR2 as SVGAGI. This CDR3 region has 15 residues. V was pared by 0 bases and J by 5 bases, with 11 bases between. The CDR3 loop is CASSYSGGQNNEQFF. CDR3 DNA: TGTGCCAGCAGTTACTCGGGGGGACAAAACAATGAGCAGTTCTTC.

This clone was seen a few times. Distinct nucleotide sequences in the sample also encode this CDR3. CDR3 sequence: CSVEDPKGRGYTF. For the CDR3, the DNA is TGCAGCGTTGAAGATCCAAAGGGGCGTGGCTACACCTTC. The V gene is TRBV29-1, the J gene TRBJ1-2; weak D call: TRBD1 (5 bases). The ends were cut back, 0 bases at V and 7 bases at J, with 12 bases in the middle. Germline loops: CDR1 SQVTM, CDR2 ANQGSEA. The length of the CDR3 is 13 residues.

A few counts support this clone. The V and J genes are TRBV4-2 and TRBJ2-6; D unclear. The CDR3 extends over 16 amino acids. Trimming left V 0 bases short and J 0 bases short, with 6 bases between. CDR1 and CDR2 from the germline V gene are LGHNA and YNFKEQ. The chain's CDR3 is CASSQEILSGANVLTF. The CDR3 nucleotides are TGTGCCAGCAGCCAAGAAATACTCTCTGGGGCCAACGTCCTGACTTTC.

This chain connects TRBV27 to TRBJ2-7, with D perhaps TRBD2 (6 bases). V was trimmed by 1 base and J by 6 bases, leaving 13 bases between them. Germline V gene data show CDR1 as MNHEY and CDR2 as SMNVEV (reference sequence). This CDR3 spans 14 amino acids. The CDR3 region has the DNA TGTGCCAGCAGTTTATTCGGAGGGAGAGGCGAGCAGTACTTC. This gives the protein CASSLFGGRGEQYF.

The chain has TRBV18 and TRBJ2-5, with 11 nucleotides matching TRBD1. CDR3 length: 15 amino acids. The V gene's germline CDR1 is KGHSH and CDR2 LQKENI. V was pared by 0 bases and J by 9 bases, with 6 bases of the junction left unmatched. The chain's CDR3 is CASSPPGQGERAQYF. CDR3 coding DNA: TGTGCCAGCTCACCACCGGGACAGGGGGAAAGGGCCCAGTACTTC.

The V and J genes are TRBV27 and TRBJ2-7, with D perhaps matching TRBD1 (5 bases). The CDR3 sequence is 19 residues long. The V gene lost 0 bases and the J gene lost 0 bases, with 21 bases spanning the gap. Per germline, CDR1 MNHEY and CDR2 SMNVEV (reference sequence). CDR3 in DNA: TGTGCCAGCAGTTTATCGTTTTTGGGGCAGGGCCTCAGCTCCTACGAGCAGTACTTC. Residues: CASSLSFLGQGLSSYEQYF.

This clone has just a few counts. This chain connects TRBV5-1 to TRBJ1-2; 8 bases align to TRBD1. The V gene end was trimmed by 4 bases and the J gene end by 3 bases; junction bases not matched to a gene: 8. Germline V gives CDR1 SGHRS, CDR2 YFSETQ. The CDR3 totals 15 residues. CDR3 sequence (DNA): TGCGCCAGCAGCGGTGACAGGGGATACGACTATGGCTACACCTTC. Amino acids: CASSGDRGYDYGYTF.

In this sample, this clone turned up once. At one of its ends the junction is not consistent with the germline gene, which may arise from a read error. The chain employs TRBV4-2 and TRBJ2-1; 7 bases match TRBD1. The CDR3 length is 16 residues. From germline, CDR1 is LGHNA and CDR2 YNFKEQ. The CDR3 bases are TGTGCCGGCAGCCAAGAGAGGGCCCTACCAGGGGGTGAGCAGTTCTTC. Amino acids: CAGSQERALPGGEQFF.